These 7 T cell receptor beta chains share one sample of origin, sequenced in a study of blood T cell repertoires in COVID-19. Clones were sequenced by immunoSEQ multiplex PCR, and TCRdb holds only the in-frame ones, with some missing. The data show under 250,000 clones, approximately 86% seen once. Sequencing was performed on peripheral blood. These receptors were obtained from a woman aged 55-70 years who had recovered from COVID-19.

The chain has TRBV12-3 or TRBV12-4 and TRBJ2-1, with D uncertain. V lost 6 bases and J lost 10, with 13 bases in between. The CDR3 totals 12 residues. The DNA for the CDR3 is TGTGCCAGCAGCCCGGGTCCACGGGAGCAGTTCTTC. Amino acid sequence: CASSPGPREQFF.

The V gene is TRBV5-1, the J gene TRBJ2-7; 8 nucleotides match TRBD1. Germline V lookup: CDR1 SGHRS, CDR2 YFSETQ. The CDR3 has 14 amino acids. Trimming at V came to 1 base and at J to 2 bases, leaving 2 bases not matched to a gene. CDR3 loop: CASSLQQGAYEQYF. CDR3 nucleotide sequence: TGCGCCAGCAGCTTGCAACAGGGGGCCTACGAGCAGTACTTC.

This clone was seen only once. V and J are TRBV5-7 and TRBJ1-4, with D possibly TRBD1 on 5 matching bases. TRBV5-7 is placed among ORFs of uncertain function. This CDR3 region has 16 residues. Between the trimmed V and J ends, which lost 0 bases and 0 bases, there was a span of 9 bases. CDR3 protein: CASSLVDSATNEKLFF. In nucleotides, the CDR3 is TGTGCCAGCAGCTTGGTAGACAGTGCAACTAATGAAAAACTGTTTTTT.

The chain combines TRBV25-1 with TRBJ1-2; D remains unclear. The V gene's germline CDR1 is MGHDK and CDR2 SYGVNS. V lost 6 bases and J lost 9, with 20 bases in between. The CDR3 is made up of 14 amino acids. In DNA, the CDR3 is TGTGCCAGCAGGGATCTTAACAGCCTCGAACGCTACACCTTC. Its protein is CASRDLNSLERYTF.

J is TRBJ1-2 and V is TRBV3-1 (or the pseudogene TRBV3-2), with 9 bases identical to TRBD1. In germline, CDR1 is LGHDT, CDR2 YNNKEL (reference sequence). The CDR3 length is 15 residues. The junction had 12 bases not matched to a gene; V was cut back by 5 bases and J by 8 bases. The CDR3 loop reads CASSAPGTGKDGYTF. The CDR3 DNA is TGTGCCAGCAGCGCTCCCGGGACAGGGAAGGACGGCTACACCTTC.

In nucleotides, the CDR3 is TGTGCCAGCAGCCCAACGGCAGGGTGGGGCACCGGGGAGCTGTTTTTT. Encoded protein: CASSPTAGWGTGELFF. The rearrangement links TRBV6-2 or TRBV6-3 to TRBJ2-2; D perhaps matches TRBD1 (5 bases). The CDR3 runs to 16 residues. V dropped 6 bases and J dropped 4 bases, with 18 bases sitting between them. CDR1 and CDR2 from the germline V gene are MNHEY and SVGEGT.

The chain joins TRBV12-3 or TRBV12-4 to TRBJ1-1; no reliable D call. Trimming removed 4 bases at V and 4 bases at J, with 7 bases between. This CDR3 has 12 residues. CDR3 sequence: CASSSSVTEAFF. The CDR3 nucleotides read TGTGCCAGCAGTTCGTCTGTCACTGAAGCTTTCTTT.